The TCR beta chain described here comes from a study of blood T cell repertoires in COVID-19. Study as a whole: Samples taken during acute and convalescent COVID-19 were collected in the United States, Italy and Spain. In each case, the material was cDNA or gDNA derived from T cells, B-cell-depleted T cells, or PBMCs.

The ends were cut back, 4 bases at V and 0 bases at J, with 13 bases in the middle. The CDR3 consists of 16 residues. Germline V CDR1 and CDR2: ENHRY, SYGVKD. Authors' methods: Amplification of reference gene primers was used by the study to estimate nucleated cell counts. Only in-frame clones appear in the TCRdb table, and some are missing; sequencing was by immunoSEQ multiplex PCR. V, J and clone size reflect that table, while D and trimming were determined from the DNA. The table lists 50,000 to 70,000 clones, around 84% of them singletons. The sample consisted of peripheral blood. The chain is built from TRBV10-3 and TRBJ2-1; D is possibly TRBD2 (6 bases). The TCR was taken from a woman in her fifties or sixties with acute or convalescent COVID-19. CDR3 sequence reads: CAISVGGDSSYNEQFF. The CDR3, as DNA: TGTGCCATCAGTGTTGGCGGGGATAGCTCCTACAATGAGCAGTTCTTC.